The next 14 T cell receptor beta chains were all read from a single sample in a study of shared clonotypes between healthy human individuals. Assay: immunoSEQ multiplex PCR; the TCRdb copy retains only in-frame clones and omits some. The sample contains a few hundred thousand clones, 70% to 85% of which appear only once. Sample: PBMCs. The source is a middle-aged woman in good health. Some clones in this sample may be carry-over from other donors' samples.

The V gene is TRBV7-2, the J gene TRBJ2-5; perhaps D is TRBD1 or TRBD2 (5 bases each). V lost 2 bases and J 4 bases, leaving 14 bases between the germline ends. The CDR3 contains 15 residues. Germline assignment: CDR1 SGHTA and CDR2 FQGNSA. CDR3 sequence: CASSLPRRGRETQYF. In nucleotides, the CDR3 is TGTGCCAGCAGCTTACCCCGTAGGGGACGAGAGACCCAGTACTTC.

The chain links TRBV2 to TRBJ1-2; D remains unclear. There are 12 residues in the CDR3. CDR1 and CDR2 from the germline V gene are SNHLY and FYNNEI. The ends were cut back, 7 bases at V and 2 bases at J, with 8 bases in the middle. This CDR3 is CASKVRNYGYTF. CDR3 nucleotides: TGTGCCAGCAAGGTCAGGAACTATGGCTACACCTTC. The full variable domain, its missing parts supplied by reference TRBV2 and TRBJ1-2, is EPEVTQTPSHQVTQMGQEVILRCVPISNHLYFYWYRQILGQKVEFLVSFYNNEISEKSEIFDDQFSVERPDGSNFTLKIRSTKLEDSAMYFCASKVRNYGYTFGSGTRLTVV.

Here the CDR3 DNA reads TGTGCCAGCAGCTTAGGGCCCCCAGGGTCGGGCACTGAAGCTTTCTTT. Translated, it gives CASSLGPPGSGTEAFF. This chain links TRBV7-2 with TRBJ1-1; perhaps TRBD1 as D (5 bases). Germline CDR1 reads SGHTA; CDR2 reads FQGNSA. CDR3 size: 16 residues. V gave up 1 base and J gave up 4 bases, with 16 bases separating them.

This clone was detected only a few times. The chain joins TRBV7-3 to TRBJ2-1; 10 bases fit TRBD2. CDR1 is SGHTA, CDR2 FQGTGA, per germline. The CDR3 is made up of 17 amino acids. J lost 3 bases, V lost 6 bases, and 11 bases had no gene match. The CDR3, as DNA: TGTGCCAGCAGGACCGGGACAGTAGCGGGAGGCTACAATGAGCAGTTCTTC. Translation: CASRTGTVAGGYNEQFF.

The chain employs TRBV27 and TRBJ1-1; D possibly corresponds to TRBD1 (5 bases). The CDR3 runs 13 residues. From germline, CDR1 is MNHEY and CDR2 SMNVEV (reference sequence). V was trimmed by 5 bases and J by 6 bases, leaving 13 bases between them. The CDR3 reads CASSLGGLAEAFF. The CDR3 nucleotides read TGTGCCAGCAGTCTTGGGGGATTGGCTGAAGCTTTCTTT.

This clone was counted only a few times. V and J are TRBV5-1 and TRBJ2-7, with no clear D. Germline lookup yields CDR1 SGHRS and CDR2 YFSETQ. The V end lost 4 bases, the J end lost 3 bases, and 11 bases lay between the germline ends. The CDR3 has 13 amino acids. The DNA of the CDR3 is TGCGCCAGCAGCCCGGACGGTTTCTACGAGCAGTACTTC. Its translation is CASSPDGFYEQYF.

V and J are TRBV18 and TRBJ2-2; D call uncertain. This CDR3 has 15 amino acids. Germline assignment: CDR1 KGHSH and CDR2 LQKENI. Trimming took off 1 base at V and 2 bases at J, with 8 bases between the two ends. CDR3 in amino acids: CASSPRETNTGELFF. The CDR3 nucleotides read TGTGCCAGCTCACCACGTGAGACCAACACCGGGGAGCTGTTTTTT.

This clone was detected many times. The rearrangement uses TRBV30 and TRBJ2-2; D unclear. V lost 0 bases and J lost 10, with 9 bases in between. CDR3 length: 12 amino acids. Germline CDR1 and CDR2: GTSNPN and SVGIG (reference sequence). CDR3 coding DNA: TGTGCCTGGAGTGTACCGGTAACGGAGCTGTTTTTT. This translates into CAWSVPVTELFF.

The CDR3 spells CASSLERADQETQYF. CDR3 sequence (DNA): TGCGCCAGCAGCTTGGAGAGGGCAGATCAAGAGACCCAGTACTTC. V and J are TRBV5-1 and TRBJ2-5; D might be TRBD2 (5 bases). The CDR3 sequence is 15 residues long. V was clipped by 0 bases and J by 2 bases, with 11 bases between them. Germline CDR1 SGHRS, CDR2 YFSETQ.

J is TRBJ2-1 and V is TRBV5-4, with TRBD1 matching 9 bases. Looked up from germline, CDR1 is SGHNT and CDR2 is YYREEE (reference sequence). V gave up 4 bases and J gave up 4 bases; unmatched junction bases: 6. CDR3 length: 15 amino acids. The CDR3: CASSRDRGVYNEQFF. DNA for the CDR3: TGTGCCAGCAGCAGAGACAGGGGGGTTTACAATGAGCAGTTCTTC.

The chain carries TRBV19 and TRBJ2-2, with D possibly matching TRBD1 (6 bases). Germline loops: CDR1 LNHDA, CDR2 SQIVND (reference sequence). The CDR3 extends over 16 amino acids. V lost 6 bases to trimming and J lost 0 bases, with 14 bases between them. Written as DNA, the CDR3 is TGTGCCAGTAGGCTACAGGGTGCGTCGAACACCGGGGAGCTGTTTTTT. It encodes CASRLQGASNTGELFF.

The CDR3 region has the DNA TGTGCCAGCAGCTCCCGTGGGCCCTGGGAGACCCAGTACTTC. It is translated as CASSSRGPWETQYF. The V gene is TRBV14, the J gene TRBJ2-5; D gene ambiguous. This CDR3 region has 14 residues. Germline V CDR1 and CDR2: SGHDN, FVKESK. Trimming pared 5 bases from V and 5 bases from J, leaving 15 bases between.

This rearrangement joins TRBV6-1 to TRBJ2-7; tentatively, D is TRBD2 (5 bases). This CDR3 region has 14 residues. V lost 4 bases and J lost 3, with 13 bases in between. Per germline, CDR1 MNHNS and CDR2 SASEGT. CDR3 region: CASSARELGYEQYF. CDR3 DNA sequence: TGTGCCAGCAGTGCGAGGGAACTTGGCTACGAGCAGTACTTC.

This clone was detected many times. This CDR3 is also generated by other DNA sequences in the sample. V is TRBV30 and J is TRBJ2-5; 10 bases match TRBD2. From germline, CDR1 is GTSNPN and CDR2 SVGIG (reference sequence). This CDR3 spans 13 amino acids. V shed 2 bases, J shed 4 bases, and the junction held 1 base outside the gene matches. Here the CDR3 DNA reads TGTGCCTGGAGTCGACTAGCGGGAGAGACCCAGTACTTC. Translating it yields CAWSRLAGETQYF.